A selection of T cell receptor beta chains follows, all from one sample in a study of blood T cell repertoires in COVID-19. TCRdb's table, derived via immunoSEQ multiplex PCR, lists solely in-frame clones and lacks some. The table records about 210,000 clones, roughly four fifths of them present only once. The sequenced sample consisted of peripheral blood. These receptors all stem from a middle-aged woman with acute or convalescent COVID-19. The CDR3 runs from the conserved cysteine through the conserved F or W. D genes are given only for firm matches. Only some rows state a clone size, as once, few, many or a class for expanded clones.

cdr3_aa: CASSADRSGNQPQHF
cdr3_nt: TGTGCCAGCTCAGCTGACAGGAGCGGAAATCAGCCCCAGCATTTT
j_call: TRBJ1-5
v_call: TRBV18
clone_size: -
d_call: -

cdr3_aa: CASSVEQGQGANEQYF
cdr3_nt: TGTGCCAGCAGCGTAGAGCAAGGGCAGGGGGCGAACGAGCAGTACTTC
j_call: TRBJ2-7
v_call: TRBV9
clone_size: -
d_call: TRBD1

cdr3_aa: CASSLSHGTSGGLRDEQYF
cdr3_nt: TGTGCCAGCAGCTTAAGCCACGGGACTAGCGGGGGCCTCAGGGACGAGCAGTACTTC
j_call: TRBJ2-7
v_call: TRBV7-2
clone_size: -
d_call: TRBD2

cdr3_aa: CASSPGQGGYGYTF
cdr3_nt: TGTGCCAGCAGCCCGGGACAGGGTGGCTATGGCTACACCTTC
j_call: TRBJ1-2
v_call: TRBV9
clone_size: few
d_call: TRBD1

cdr3_aa: CSASSPGRTREQYF
cdr3_nt: TGCAGTGCTAGTTCCCCCGGAAGGACTCGAGAGCAGTACTTC
j_call: TRBJ2-7
v_call: TRBV20-1
clone_size: -
d_call: -

cdr3_aa: CASSYWDFEKLFF
cdr3_nt: TGTGCCAGCAGTTACTGGGACTTCGAAAAACTGTTTTTT
j_call: TRBJ1-4
v_call: TRBV6-2/TRBV6-3
clone_size: -
d_call: -

cdr3_aa: CAWSGTGGRSNYGYTF
cdr3_nt: TGTGCCTGGAGTGGGACAGGGGGCCGATCCAACTATGGCTACACCTTC
j_call: TRBJ1-2
v_call: TRBV30
clone_size: -
d_call: TRBD1

cdr3_aa: CASSLDGSTDTQYF
cdr3_nt: TGCGCCAGCAGCTTGGACGGGAGCACAGATACGCAGTATTTT
j_call: TRBJ2-3
v_call: TRBV5-1
clone_size: -
d_call: -

cdr3_aa: CASSRRDRAEQYF
cdr3_nt: TGTGCCAGCAGTCGCCGGGACAGGGCTGAGCAGTACTTC
j_call: TRBJ2-7
v_call: TRBV11-2
clone_size: -
d_call: TRBD1

cdr3_aa: CASGPGTGSNEKLFF
cdr3_nt: TGTGCTAGTGGTCCTGGGACAGGGAGTAATGAAAAACTGTTTTTT
j_call: TRBJ1-4
v_call: TRBV12-5
clone_size: -
d_call: TRBD1

cdr3_aa: CASSYAIAGTDTQYF
cdr3_nt: TGTGCCAGCAGTTACGCAATCGCAGGCACAGATACGCAGTATTTT
j_call: TRBJ2-3
v_call: TRBV6-2/TRBV6-3
clone_size: few
d_call: -

cdr3_aa: CASSFQSTDTQYF
cdr3_nt: TGTGCCAGCAGCTTCCAAAGCACAGATACGCAGTATTTT
j_call: TRBJ2-3
v_call: TRBV7-3
clone_size: -
d_call: -

cdr3_aa: CASSYSSGGAADTQYF
cdr3_nt: TGTGCCAGCAGTTACTCCAGCGGGGGGGCGGCAGATACGCAGTATTTT
j_call: TRBJ2-3
v_call: TRBV6-5
clone_size: -
d_call: TRBD2

cdr3_aa: CASSFMRGSPDTQYF
cdr3_nt: TGTGCCAGCAGCTTCATGCGGGGATCGCCGGATACGCAGTATTTT
j_call: TRBJ2-3
v_call: TRBV11-1
clone_size: -
d_call: -

cdr3_aa: CSASEQQETQYF
cdr3_nt: TGCAGTGCTAGTGAGCAGCAAGAGACCCAGTACTTC
j_call: TRBJ2-5
v_call: TRBV20-1
clone_size: -
d_call: -

cdr3_aa: CASSPGLGLAGGEQYF
cdr3_nt: TGTGCCAGCTCACCGGGCCTCGGACTAGCGGGAGGCGAGCAGTACTTC
j_call: TRBJ2-7
v_call: TRBV18
clone_size: -
d_call: TRBD2

cdr3_aa: CASSLGWTGSYNEQFF
cdr3_nt: TGTGCCAGCAGCTTGGGATGGACAGGCTCCTACAATGAGCAGTTCTTC
j_call: TRBJ2-1
v_call: TRBV5-6
clone_size: -
d_call: TRBD1

cdr3_aa: CACSGNQAEKLFF
cdr3_nt: TGCGCCTGCAGCGGGAACCAGGCCGAAAAACTGTTTTTT
j_call: TRBJ1-4
v_call: TRBV10-2
clone_size: -
d_call: -

cdr3_aa: CASSQWGGQEETQYF
cdr3_nt: TGCGCCAGCAGCCAATGGGGGGGGCAGGAAGAGACCCAGTACTTC
j_call: TRBJ2-5
v_call: TRBV4-3
clone_size: -
d_call: -

cdr3_aa: CASSQVVGTGHGYTF
cdr3_nt: TGCGCCAGCAGCCAAGTTGTAGGGACAGGGCATGGCTACACCTTC
j_call: TRBJ1-2
v_call: TRBV4-3
clone_size: -
d_call: TRBD1

cdr3_aa: CASSVDVFVGQGNYGYTF
cdr3_nt: TGTGCCAGCAGCGTAGACGTATTTGTGGGACAGGGCAACTATGGCTACACCTTC
j_call: TRBJ1-2
v_call: TRBV9
clone_size: -
d_call: TRBD1

cdr3_aa: CALLRRADTEAFF
cdr3_nt: TGTGCCTTACTAAGGAGGGCGGACACTGAAGCTTTCTTT
j_call: TRBJ1-1
v_call: TRBV30
clone_size: -
d_call: -

cdr3_aa: CASRGTGHNEQFF
cdr3_nt: TGTGCCAGTAGAGGGACAGGGCACAATGAGCAGTTCTTC
j_call: TRBJ2-1
v_call: TRBV19
clone_size: -
d_call: TRBD1

cdr3_aa: CASSVKSYEQYF
cdr3_nt: TGTGCCAGCAGTGTCAAATCCTACGAGCAGTACTTC
j_call: TRBJ2-7
v_call: TRBV6-2/TRBV6-3
clone_size: once
d_call: -

cdr3_aa: CASSPGTELRSYEQYF
cdr3_nt: TGTGCCAGCAGCCCCGGTACAGAACTTCGGTCCTACGAGCAGTACTTC
j_call: TRBJ2-7
v_call: TRBV6-6
clone_size: -
d_call: -

cdr3_aa: CASSVGGASSYEQYF
cdr3_nt: TGTGCCAGCAGCGTAGGCGGGGCCAGCTCCTACGAGCAGTACTTC
j_call: TRBJ2-7
v_call: TRBV9
clone_size: once
d_call: -

cdr3_aa: CASSSTGGSYEQYF
cdr3_nt: TGTGCCAGCAGTAGCACAGGGGGATCCTACGAGCAGTACTTC
j_call: TRBJ2-7
v_call: TRBV28
clone_size: few
d_call: TRBD1

cdr3_aa: CASSLGGSLNTEAFF
cdr3_nt: TGTGCCAGCAGCTTAGGAGGGTCCCTGAACACTGAAGCTTTCTTT
j_call: TRBJ1-1
v_call: TRBV5-6
clone_size: -
d_call: -

cdr3_aa: CASSTGQGETGELFF
cdr3_nt: TGTGCCAGCAGCACTGGACAGGGGGAAACCGGGGAGCTGTTTTTT
j_call: TRBJ2-2
v_call: TRBV5-8
clone_size: -
d_call: TRBD1

cdr3_aa: CASSRDGSTPEQYF
cdr3_nt: TGCGCCAGCAGCCGAGACGGGAGTACTCCCGAGCAGTACTTC
j_call: TRBJ2-7
v_call: TRBV4-3
clone_size: -
d_call: -

cdr3_aa: CASSMETWNEAFF
cdr3_nt: TGTGCCAGTAGTATGGAGACTTGGAATGAAGCTTTCTTT
j_call: TRBJ1-1
v_call: TRBV19
clone_size: once
d_call: -

cdr3_aa: CASSIAGTTNEKLFF
cdr3_nt: TGTGCCAGTAGTATAGCGGGGACAACTAATGAAAAACTGTTTTTT
j_call: TRBJ1-4
v_call: TRBV19
clone_size: -
d_call: -

cdr3_aa: CAWTNLAGGYTF
cdr3_nt: TGTGCCTGGACGAACCTTGCGGGGGGCTACACCTTC
j_call: TRBJ1-2
v_call: TRBV30
clone_size: -
d_call: -

cdr3_aa: CASSLEGNGYTF
cdr3_nt: TGCGCCAGCAGCTTGGAGGGGAATGGCTACACCTTC
j_call: TRBJ1-2
v_call: TRBV5-1
clone_size: -
d_call: -

cdr3_aa: CASSASGRATDTQYF
cdr3_nt: TGTGCCAGCAGCGCCAGCGGGAGGGCCACAGATACGCAGTATTTT
j_call: TRBJ2-3
v_call: TRBV7-9
clone_size: few
d_call: TRBD2

cdr3_aa: CASSEAGPRNYEQYF
cdr3_nt: TGTGCCAGCAGTGAAGCTGGGCCCAGAAACTACGAGCAGTACTTC
j_call: TRBJ2-7
v_call: TRBV2
clone_size: -
d_call: -

cdr3_aa: CASSLARPGVYEQYF
cdr3_nt: TGTGCCAGCAGCTTAGCCCGTCCGGGAGTTTACGAGCAGTACTTC
j_call: TRBJ2-7
v_call: TRBV7-2
clone_size: -
d_call: -

cdr3_aa: CASTPRHGATNEKLFF
cdr3_nt: TGTGCCAGTACCCCCCGGCACGGGGCAACTAATGAAAAACTGTTTTTT
j_call: TRBJ1-4
v_call: TRBV19
clone_size: -
d_call: -

cdr3_aa: CASSPRTGGSWGF
cdr3_nt: TGTGCCAGCAGCCCTCGGACAGGGGGGTCTTGGGGCTTC
j_call: TRBJ1-2
v_call: TRBV14
clone_size: few
d_call: TRBD1

cdr3_aa: CASSLQGVPGELFF
cdr3_nt: TGCGCCAGCAGCTTACAGGGTGTACCCGGGGAGCTGTTTTTT
j_call: TRBJ2-2
v_call: TRBV5-1
clone_size: -
d_call: -

cdr3_aa: CASSYSIGRGLNTGELFF
cdr3_nt: TGTGCCAGCAGTTACTCGATTGGCAGGGGGCTCAACACCGGGGAGCTGTTTTTT
j_call: TRBJ2-2
v_call: TRBV6-2/TRBV6-3
clone_size: once
d_call: TRBD1

cdr3_aa: CASQGGNQPQHF
cdr3_nt: TGTGCCAGCCAGGGGGGCAATCAGCCCCAGCATTTT
j_call: TRBJ1-5
v_call: TRBV19
clone_size: once
d_call: TRBD1

cdr3_aa: CASSPGRGRRGEEQFF
cdr3_nt: TGTGCCAGCAGCCCGGGCCGTGGTCGCCGGGGAGAGGAGCAGTTCTTC
j_call: TRBJ2-1
v_call: TRBV5-6
clone_size: -
d_call: -

cdr3_aa: CASSQLGGAHQPQHF
cdr3_nt: TGCGCCAGCAGCCAGCTGGGGGGGGCGCATCAGCCCCAGCATTTT
j_call: TRBJ1-5
v_call: TRBV4-1
clone_size: few
d_call: -

cdr3_aa: CASSFAGDSYNEQFF
cdr3_nt: TGTGCCAGCAGCTTCGCAGGGGACTCCTACAATGAGCAGTTCTTC
j_call: TRBJ2-1
v_call: TRBV11-2
clone_size: -
d_call: -

cdr3_aa: CASSPAGTDYGYTF
cdr3_nt: TGTGCCAGCAGCCCAGCGGGGACTGATTATGGCTACACCTTC
j_call: TRBJ1-2
v_call: TRBV11-2
clone_size: -
d_call: -

cdr3_aa: CASSIGAGGYTF
cdr3_nt: TGTGCCAGTAGTATTGGGGCAGGCGGCTACACCTTC
j_call: TRBJ1-2
v_call: TRBV19
clone_size: few
d_call: -

cdr3_aa: CSAEGDSYEQYF
cdr3_nt: TGCAGCGCGGAGGGGGACTCCTACGAGCAGTACTTC
j_call: TRBJ2-7
v_call: TRBV29-1
clone_size: -
d_call: -

cdr3_aa: CAWSWYSGFPNTEAFF
cdr3_nt: TGTGCCTGGAGTTGGTACAGCGGTTTTCCGAACACTGAAGCTTTCTTT
j_call: TRBJ1-1
v_call: TRBV30
clone_size: few
d_call: -

cdr3_aa: CAISESRGGRADTQYF
cdr3_nt: TGTGCCATCAGTGAGTCGAGGGGGGGCCGAGCAGATACGCAGTATTTT
j_call: TRBJ2-3
v_call: TRBV10-3
clone_size: few
d_call: -

cdr3_aa: CASSQYKGAVNEQYF
cdr3_nt: TGCGCCAGCAGCCAGTATAAGGGGGCCGTCAACGAGCAGTACTTC
j_call: TRBJ2-7
v_call: TRBV4-1
clone_size: -
d_call: TRBD1